The rows below give T cell receptor beta chains drawn from one sample of a study of OX40 agonist ivuxolimab in advanced cancers. The table came from immunoSEQ multiplex PCR; TCRdb's copy has only in-frame clones and leaves some out. This table has over 45,000 clones, around 88% appearing once. The sequenced sample was CD4+ or CD8+ T cells sorted from blood, obtained in a trial of the OX40 agonist ivuxolimab. All receptors derive from an adult with an advanced solid tumor such as melanoma, head and neck, liver or kidney cancer. Each CDR3 is given with its conserved first and last residue. The D gene is left open where the match is weak. Clone size is stated in some rows and not others, as once, few, many or a class when expanded.

TRBV18,-,-,TRBJ2-7,TGTGCCAGCTCTCTGGCGGAGACGGTGAACGTACACTACGAGCAGTACTTC,CASSLAETVNVHYEQYF
TRBV7-2,-,-,TRBJ2-7,TGTGCCAGCAGCTTTAGGGGGGGACCCTCCTACGAGCAGTACTTC,CASSFRGGPSYEQYF
TRBV16,TRBD1,-,TRBJ2-1,TGTGCCAGCAGCCAATCTAGGACAGGACCCTACAATGAGCAGTTCTTC,CASSQSRTGPYNEQFF
TRBV29-1,-,-,TRBJ1-4,TGCAGCGGCTGGGAGATTAATGAAAAACTGTTTTTT,CSGWEINEKLFF
TRBV2,-,-,TRBJ2-7,TGTGCCAGCGGAGAAGGCTACGAGCAGTACTTC,CASGEGYEQYF
TRBV27,TRBD1,-,TRBJ2-2,TGTGCCAGCAGTTTTTTCTCAGGGGGCGCGAACACCGGGGAGCTGTTTTTT,CASSFFSGGANTGELFF
TRBV2,TRBD1,once,TRBJ1-4,TGTGCCAGCACCGGACAGGGTGGGGAAAAACTGTTTTTT,CASTGQGGEKLFF
TRBV5-1,TRBD2,-,TRBJ2-7,TGCGCCAGCAGCCCGACTAGCGGGGGGTACGAGCAGTACTTC,CASSPTSGGYEQYF
TRBV29-1,TRBD2,-,TRBJ2-1,TGCAGCGTCCCTGATGAGAGACAGGCCGGGAGACTAGCGGTAGACAATGAGCAGTTCTTC,CSVPDERQAGRLAVDNEQFF
TRBV27,TRBD2,-,TRBJ2-7,TGTGCCAGCAGTTTTAGCGGGGGATCCTACGAGCAGTACTTC,CASSFSGGSYEQYF
TRBV7-8,-,-,TRBJ2-7,TGTGCCAGCAGCCCGCTGGACCCGGGCGAGCAGTACTTC,CASSPLDPGEQYF
TRBV5-1,-,-,TRBJ2-5,TGCGCCAGCAGCTTGGGGGATGGCAGGGCAGAGACCCAGTACTTC,CASSLGDGRAETQYF
TRBV15,TRBD1,-,TRBJ2-1,TGTGCCACCAGCAGATGGGACAGTCCCTCCTACAATGAGCAGTTCTTC,CATSRWDSPSYNEQFF
TRBV28,TRBD1,once,TRBJ1-4,TGTGCCAGCAGGCCAGACAGGGCGATGGGTGAAAAACTGTTTTTT,CASRPDRAMGEKLFF
TRBV28,TRBD2,-,TRBJ2-5,TGTGCCAGCAGGGATAGCGGGAGCGCCGGAGAGACCCAGTACTTC,CASRDSGSAGETQYF
TRBV5-4,TRBD1,-,TRBJ1-1,TGTGCCAGCAGCGGAGACAGGGGAGGGACTGAAGCTTTCTTT,CASSGDRGGTEAFF
TRBV27,-,-,TRBJ2-1,TGTGCCAGCAGTTTAGAGGCAGGAAGGTACAATGAGCAGTTCTTC,CASSLEAGRYNEQFF
TRBV27,TRBD2,-,TRBJ2-3,TGTGCCAGCAGCAGGACTAGTCTTGATACGCAGTATTTT,CASSRTSLDTQYF
TRBV30,-,-,TRBJ1-6,TGTGCCTGGAGTGTCGGGGACTATAATTCACCCCTCCACTTT,CAWSVGDYNSPLHF
TRBV7-8,TRBD2,-,TRBJ2-7,TGTGCCAGCAGCTCCCCGGTTAGCGGGAGCCACGAGCAGTACTTC,CASSSPVSGSHEQYF
TRBV6-5,TRBD1,-,TRBJ2-2,TGTGCCAGCAGACAGGGGGCTCTCAACACCGGGGAGCTGTTTTTT,CASRQGALNTGELFF
TRBV29-1,-,-,TRBJ2-1,TGCAGCGTCCTGGGACGTGGGCAGTTCTTC,CSVLGRGQFF
TRBV5-1,TRBD2,-,TRBJ2-3,TGCGCCAGCAGCGTTAGACTAGCGCGCACAGATACGCAGTATTTT,CASSVRLARTDTQYF
TRBV5-4,-,-,TRBJ2-1,TGTGCCAGCAGCTTGGGTGGTGGATATGAGCAGTTCTTC,CASSLGGGYEQFF
TRBV6-6,-,-,TRBJ1-1,TGTGCCAGCAGCCAGACCGGGACAAACACTGAAGCTTTCTTT,CASSQTGTNTEAFF
TRBV19,TRBD2,-,TRBJ2-1,TGTGCCAGTAGCTGGGGGGGCAATGAGCAGTTCTTC,CASSWGGNEQFF
TRBV5-4,TRBD1,-,TRBJ1-2,TGTGCCAGCAGCTCGGGACAGGGCTATGATGGCTACACCTTC,CASSSGQGYDGYTF
TRBV5-6,-,-,TRBJ1-1,TGTGCCAGCAGCTCCCTTATGAACACTGAAGCTTTCTTT,CASSSLMNTEAFF
TRBV15,TRBD2,-,TRBJ2-1,TGTGCCACCAGGAGACCTATGACTAGCGAACGGGACAATGAGCAGTTCTTC,CATRRPMTSERDNEQFF